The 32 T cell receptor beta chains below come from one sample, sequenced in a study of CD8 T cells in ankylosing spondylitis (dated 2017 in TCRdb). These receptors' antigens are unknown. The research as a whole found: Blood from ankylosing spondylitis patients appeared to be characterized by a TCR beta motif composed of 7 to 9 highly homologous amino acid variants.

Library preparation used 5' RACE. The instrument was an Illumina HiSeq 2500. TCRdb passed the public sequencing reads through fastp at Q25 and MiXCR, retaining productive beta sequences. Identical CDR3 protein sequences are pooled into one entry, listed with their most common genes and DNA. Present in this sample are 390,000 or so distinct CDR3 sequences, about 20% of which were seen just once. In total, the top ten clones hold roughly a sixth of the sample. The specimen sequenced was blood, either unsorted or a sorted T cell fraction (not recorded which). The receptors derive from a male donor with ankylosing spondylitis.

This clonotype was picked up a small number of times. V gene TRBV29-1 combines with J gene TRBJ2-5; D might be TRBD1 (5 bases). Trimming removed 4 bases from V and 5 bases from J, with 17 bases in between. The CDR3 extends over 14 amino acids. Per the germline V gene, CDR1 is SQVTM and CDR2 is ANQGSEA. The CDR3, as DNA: TGCAGCGTTGCCGCTCAGGGTAACCTCGAGACCCAGTACTTC. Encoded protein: CSVAAQGNLETQYF.

CDR3 loop: CASAQAVDTQYF. The DNA for the CDR3 is TGTGCTAGTGCCCAAGCGGTAGATACGCAGTATTTT. The V and J genes are TRBV12-5 and TRBJ2-3, with D perhaps TRBD2 (5 bases). This CDR3 has 12 residues. Germline loops: CDR1 LGHNT, CDR2 FRNRAP. V lost 7 bases to trimming and J lost 5 bases, with 10 bases between them.

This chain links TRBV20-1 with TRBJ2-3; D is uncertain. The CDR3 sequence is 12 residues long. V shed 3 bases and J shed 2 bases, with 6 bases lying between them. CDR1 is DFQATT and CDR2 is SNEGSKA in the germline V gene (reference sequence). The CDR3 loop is CSASGPTDTQYF. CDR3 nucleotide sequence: TGCAGTGCTAGTGGTCCCACAGATACGCAGTATTTT.

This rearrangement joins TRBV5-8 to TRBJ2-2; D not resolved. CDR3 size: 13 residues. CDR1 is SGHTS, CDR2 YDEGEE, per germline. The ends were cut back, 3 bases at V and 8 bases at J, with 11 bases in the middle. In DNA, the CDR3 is TGTGCCAGCAGCTGGAGAGCCACTGGGGAGCTGTTTTTT. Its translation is CASSWRATGELFF.

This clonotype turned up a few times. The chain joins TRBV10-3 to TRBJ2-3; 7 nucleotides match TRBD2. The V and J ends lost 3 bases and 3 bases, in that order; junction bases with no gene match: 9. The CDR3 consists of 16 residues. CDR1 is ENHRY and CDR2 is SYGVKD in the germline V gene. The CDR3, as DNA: TGTGCCATCAGTGATGGGGCGGGGGATCGAACAGATACGCAGTATTTT. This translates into CAISDGAGDRTDTQYF.

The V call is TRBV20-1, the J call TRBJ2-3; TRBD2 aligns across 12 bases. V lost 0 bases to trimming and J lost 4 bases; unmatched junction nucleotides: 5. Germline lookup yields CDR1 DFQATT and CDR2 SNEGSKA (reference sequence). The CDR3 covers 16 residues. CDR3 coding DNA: TGCAGTGCTAGAGACCGACTAGCGGGAGACCCAGATACGCAGTATTTT. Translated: CSARDRLAGDPDTQYF.

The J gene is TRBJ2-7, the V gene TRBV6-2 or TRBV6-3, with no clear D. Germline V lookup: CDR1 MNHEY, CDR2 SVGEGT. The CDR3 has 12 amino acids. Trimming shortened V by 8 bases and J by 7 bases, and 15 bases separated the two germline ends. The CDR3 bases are TGTGCCAGCGCGCAGGTGGTATGGGAGCAGTACTTC. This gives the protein CASAQVVWEQYF.

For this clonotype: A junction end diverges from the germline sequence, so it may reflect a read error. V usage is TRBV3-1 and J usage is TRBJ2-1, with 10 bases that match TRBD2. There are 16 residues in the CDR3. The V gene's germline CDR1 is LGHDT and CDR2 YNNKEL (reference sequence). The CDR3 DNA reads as TGTGCCAGCAGCCCCGGACTAGCGGACTCCTTCAATGAGCAGTTCTTC. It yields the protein CASSPGLADSFNEQFF.

The CDR3: CGAAAISDIQYF. The DNA of the CDR3 is TGCGGGGCAGCCGCAATCTCAGACATTCAGTACTTC. The chain links TRBV29-1 to TRBJ2-4; D is possibly TRBD1 (5 bases). The CDR3 is made up of 12 amino acids. The germline V gene encodes CDR1 SQVTM and CDR2 ANQGSEA.

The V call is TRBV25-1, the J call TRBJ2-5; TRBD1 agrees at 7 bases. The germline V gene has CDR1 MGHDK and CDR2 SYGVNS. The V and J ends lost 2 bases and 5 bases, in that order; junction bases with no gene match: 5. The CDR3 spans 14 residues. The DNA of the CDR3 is TGTGCCAGCAGTGAACAAGGGACAGCGGAGACCCAGTACTTC. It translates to CASSEQGTAETQYF.

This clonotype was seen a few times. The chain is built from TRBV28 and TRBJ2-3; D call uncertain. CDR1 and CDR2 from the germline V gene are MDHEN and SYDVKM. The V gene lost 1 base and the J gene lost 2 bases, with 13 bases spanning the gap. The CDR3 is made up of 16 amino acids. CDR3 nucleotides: TGTGCCAGCAGTTTATCCGGGTCGGATAACACAGATACGCAGTATTTT. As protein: CASSLSGSDNTDTQYF. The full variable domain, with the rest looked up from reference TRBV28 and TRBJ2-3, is DVKVTQSSRYLVKRTGEKVFLECVQDMDHENMFWYRQDPGLGLRLIYFSYDVKMKEKGDIPEGYSVSREKKERFSLILESASTNQTSMYLCASSLSGSDNTDTQYFGPGTRLTVL.

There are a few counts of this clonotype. CDR3 residues: CACLTSGSETQYF. The DNA for the CDR3 is TGTGCCTGCCTGACTAGCGGGTCGGAGACCCAGTACTTC. This rearrangement joins TRBV28 to TRBJ2-5; TRBD2 agrees at 10 bases. CDR3 length: 13 amino acids. Germline CDR1 MDHEN, CDR2 SYDVKM. V was clipped by 11 bases and J by 5 bases; unmatched bases: 8.

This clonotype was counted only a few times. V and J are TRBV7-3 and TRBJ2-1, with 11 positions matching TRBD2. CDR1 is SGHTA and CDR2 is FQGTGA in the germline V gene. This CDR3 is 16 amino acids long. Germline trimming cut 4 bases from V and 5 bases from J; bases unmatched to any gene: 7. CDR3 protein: CASSSRLAGGHNEQFF. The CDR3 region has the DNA TGTGCCAGCAGCTCCCGTCTAGCGGGAGGACACAATGAGCAGTTCTTC.

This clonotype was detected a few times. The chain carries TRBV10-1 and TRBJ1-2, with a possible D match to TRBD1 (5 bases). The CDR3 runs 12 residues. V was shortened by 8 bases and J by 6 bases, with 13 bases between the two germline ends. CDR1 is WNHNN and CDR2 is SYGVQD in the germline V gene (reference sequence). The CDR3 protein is CASLPPGHGYTF. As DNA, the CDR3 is TGCGCCAGCCTCCCCCCGGGACATGGCTACACCTTC.

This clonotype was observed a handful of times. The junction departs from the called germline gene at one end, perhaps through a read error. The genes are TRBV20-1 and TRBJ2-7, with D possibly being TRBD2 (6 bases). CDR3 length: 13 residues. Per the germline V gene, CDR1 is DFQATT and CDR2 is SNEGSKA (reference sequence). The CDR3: CSLLAGSSHEQYF. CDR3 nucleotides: TGCAGTCTCCTCGCGGGAAGCTCCCACGAGCAGTACTTC.

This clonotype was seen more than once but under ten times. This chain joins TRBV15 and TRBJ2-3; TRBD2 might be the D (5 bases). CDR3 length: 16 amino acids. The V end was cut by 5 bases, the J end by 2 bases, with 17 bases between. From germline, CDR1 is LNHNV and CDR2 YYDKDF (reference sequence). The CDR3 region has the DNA TGTGCCACCAGCGGAGGTTTTGCGGCTACCACAGATACGCAGTATTTT. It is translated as CATSGGFAATTDTQYF.

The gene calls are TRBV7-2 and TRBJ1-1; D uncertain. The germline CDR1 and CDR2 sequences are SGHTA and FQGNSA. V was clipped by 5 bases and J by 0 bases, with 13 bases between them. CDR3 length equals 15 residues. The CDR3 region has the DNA TGTGCCAGCAGCCCGAGGCCACAGCTGAACACTGAAGCTTTCTTT. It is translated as CASSPRPQLNTEAFF.

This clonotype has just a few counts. The DNA for the CDR3 is TGTGCCAGCAGTCGAAAACCCTTACGACAGACGAACACTGAAGCTTTCTTT. Amino acids: CASSRKPLRQTNTEAFF. This rearrangement joins TRBV27 to TRBJ1-1; D perhaps matches TRBD1 (5 bases). Germline CDR1 and CDR2: MNHEY and SMNVEV (reference sequence). Trimming took off 5 bases at V and 1 base at J, with 20 bases between the two ends. This CDR3 contains 17 residues.

The CDR3 sequence: CAAGGGTMDQPQHF. CDR3 nucleotide sequence: TGCGCCGCGGGGGGGGGGACGATGGATCAGCCCCAGCATTTT. The J gene is TRBJ1-5, the V gene TRBV29-1; D possibly corresponds to TRBD1 (5 bases). CDR1 is SQVTM and CDR2 is ANQGSEA in the germline V gene. This CDR3 contains 14 residues.

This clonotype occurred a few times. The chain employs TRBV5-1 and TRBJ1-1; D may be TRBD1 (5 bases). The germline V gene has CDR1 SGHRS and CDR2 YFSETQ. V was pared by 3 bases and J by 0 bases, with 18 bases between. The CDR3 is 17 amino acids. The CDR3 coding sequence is TGCGCCAGCAGCTCCCTCCAGAGGACAACCCTGAACACTGAAGCTTTCTTT. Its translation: CASSSLQRTTLNTEAFF.

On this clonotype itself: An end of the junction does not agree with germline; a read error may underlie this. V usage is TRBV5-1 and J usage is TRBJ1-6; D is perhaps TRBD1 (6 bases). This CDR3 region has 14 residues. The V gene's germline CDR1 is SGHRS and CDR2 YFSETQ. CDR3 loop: CASRLDSYNSPLHF. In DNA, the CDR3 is TGCGCCAGCAGGTTGGACAGTTATAATTCACCCCTCCACTTT.

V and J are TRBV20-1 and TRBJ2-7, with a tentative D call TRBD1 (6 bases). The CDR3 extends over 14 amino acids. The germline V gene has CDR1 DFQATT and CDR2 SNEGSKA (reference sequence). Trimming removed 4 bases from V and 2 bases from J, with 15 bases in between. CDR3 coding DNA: TGCAGTGCTACCCCCGGACAGAGGGCCTACGAGCAGTACTTC. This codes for CSATPGQRAYEQYF.

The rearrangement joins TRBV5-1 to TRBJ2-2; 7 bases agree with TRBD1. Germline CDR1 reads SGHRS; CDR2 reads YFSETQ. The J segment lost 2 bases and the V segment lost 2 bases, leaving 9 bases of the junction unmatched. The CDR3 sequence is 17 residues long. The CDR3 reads CASSLLLGTANTGELFF. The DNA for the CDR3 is TGCGCCAGCAGCTTACTTTTAGGGACAGCTAACACCGGGGAGCTGTTTTTT.

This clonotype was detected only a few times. The CDR3, as DNA: TGTGCCAGCAGCCCGGACAGGGGACTTACTAACTATGGCTACACCTTC. It yields the protein CASSPDRGLTNYGYTF. The V and J genes are TRBV5-6 and TRBJ1-2; 9 nucleotides align to TRBD1. Trimming took 4 bases from V and 0 from J; bases not matched to a gene: 7. Germline V gives CDR1 SGHDT, CDR2 YYEEEE. The CDR3 contains 16 residues.

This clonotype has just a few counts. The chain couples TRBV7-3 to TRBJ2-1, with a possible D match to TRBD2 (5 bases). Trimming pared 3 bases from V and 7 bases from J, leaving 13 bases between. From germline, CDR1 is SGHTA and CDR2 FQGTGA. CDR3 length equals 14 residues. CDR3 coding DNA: TGTGCCAGCAGCTTTGGAGAGGGCCCTAATGAGCAGTTCTTC. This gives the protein CASSFGEGPNEQFF.

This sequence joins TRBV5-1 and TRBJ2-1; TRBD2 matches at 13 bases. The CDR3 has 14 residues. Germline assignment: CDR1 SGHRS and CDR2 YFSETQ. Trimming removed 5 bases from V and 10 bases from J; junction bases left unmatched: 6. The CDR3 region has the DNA TGCGCCAGCAGTAGGACTAGCGGGAGATCCGAGCAGTTCTTC. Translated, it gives CASSRTSGRSEQFF.

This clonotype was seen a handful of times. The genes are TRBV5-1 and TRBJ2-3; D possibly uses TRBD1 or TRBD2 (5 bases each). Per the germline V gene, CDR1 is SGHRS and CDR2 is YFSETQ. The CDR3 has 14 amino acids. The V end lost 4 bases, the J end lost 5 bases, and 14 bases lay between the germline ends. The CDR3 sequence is CASSAGTRGDTQYF. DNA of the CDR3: TGCGCCAGCAGCGCAGGGACGAGGGGAGATACGCAGTATTTT.

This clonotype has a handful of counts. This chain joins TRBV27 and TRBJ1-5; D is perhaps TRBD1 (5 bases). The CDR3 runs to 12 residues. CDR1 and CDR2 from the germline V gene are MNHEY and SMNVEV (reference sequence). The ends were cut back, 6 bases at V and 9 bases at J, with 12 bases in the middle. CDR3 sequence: CASSLRQGPQHF. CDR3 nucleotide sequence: TGTGCCAGCAGCCTCCGCCAGGGGCCCCAGCATTTT.

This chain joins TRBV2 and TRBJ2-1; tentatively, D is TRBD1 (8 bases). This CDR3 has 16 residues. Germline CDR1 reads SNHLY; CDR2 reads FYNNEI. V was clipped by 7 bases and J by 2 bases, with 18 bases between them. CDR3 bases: TGTGCCAGCATCCCAGGGGGCGGGAGAACCTACAATGAGCAGTTCTTC. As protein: CASIPGGGRTYNEQFF.

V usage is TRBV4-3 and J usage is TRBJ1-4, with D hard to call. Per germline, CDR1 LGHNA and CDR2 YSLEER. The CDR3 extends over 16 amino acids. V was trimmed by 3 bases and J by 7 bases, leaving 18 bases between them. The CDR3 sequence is CASSQRVGTDGEKLFF. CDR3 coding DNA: TGCGCCAGCAGCCAGAGGGTGGGAACAGATGGTGAAAAACTGTTTTTT.

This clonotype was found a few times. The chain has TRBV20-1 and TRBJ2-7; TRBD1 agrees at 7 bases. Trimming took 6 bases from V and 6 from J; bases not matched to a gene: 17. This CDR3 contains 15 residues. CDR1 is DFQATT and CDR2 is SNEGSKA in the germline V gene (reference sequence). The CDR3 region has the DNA TGCAGTGCGGACCAGGGGGATGGCCCTTTTCGCGAGCAGTACTTC. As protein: CSADQGDGPFREQYF.

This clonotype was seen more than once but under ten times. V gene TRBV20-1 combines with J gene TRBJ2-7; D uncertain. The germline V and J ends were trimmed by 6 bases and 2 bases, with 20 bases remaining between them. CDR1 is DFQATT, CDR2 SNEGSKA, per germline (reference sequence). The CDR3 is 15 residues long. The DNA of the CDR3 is TGCAGTGCCCGTGGTTGGGTAGCTTCCCCCTACGAGCAGTACTTC. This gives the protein CSARGWVASPYEQYF.